The next 21 T cell receptor beta chains were all read from a single sample in a study of a mutant IDH1 vaccine in newly diagnosed glioma. Time point in this sample: baseline, week 1 (first vaccination visit). As for treatment: pre-vaccination baseline after standard-of-care therapy. The data were produced by immunoSEQ multiplex PCR, yet TCRdb's version contains in-frame clones alone and is incomplete. The sample comprises around 63,000 clones, around 92% of which are singletons, and roughly 2.5% rests with the top ten. Sample: PBMCs, taken from a glioma patient treated with radiotherapy, temozolomide or both. The receptors stem from a man in his fifties or sixties with glioma.

The chain is built from TRBV2 and TRBJ2-5; D is ambiguous. The CDR3 consists of 14 residues. Trimming took off 6 bases at V and 7 bases at J, with 18 bases between the two ends. Germline loops: CDR1 SNHLY, CDR2 FYNNEI. DNA of the CDR3: TGTGCCAGCAGGGGAAATACACAGTCGGGGACCCAGTACTTC. Amino acid sequence: CASRGNTQSGTQYF.

The chain employs TRBV4-1 and TRBJ1-2, with 8 nucleotides matching TRBD1. V trimming: 0 bases; J trimming: 8 bases; junction bases outside the gene matches: 8. In germline, CDR1 is MGHRA, CDR2 YSYEKL. This CDR3 spans 15 amino acids. As DNA, the CDR3 is TGCGCCAGCAGCCAAGATCGCGGGACAGGACGCGGCTACACCTTC. Its protein product is CASSQDRGTGRGYTF.

V is TRBV5-1 and J is TRBJ1-3, with D unclear. Per the germline V gene, CDR1 is SGHRS and CDR2 is YFSETQ. The CDR3 consists of 16 residues. V was cut by 1 base and J by 0 bases, with 11 bases left in between. CDR3 sequence reads: CASSLFTPSSGNTIYF. The CDR3 bases are TGCGCCAGCAGCTTGTTCACGCCGAGCTCTGGAAACACCATATATTTT.

This sequence joins TRBV19 and TRBJ1-1, with D possibly being TRBD1 (5 bases). This CDR3 spans 14 amino acids. Per the germline V gene, CDR1 is LNHDA and CDR2 is SQIVND (reference sequence). V dropped 4 bases and J dropped 0 bases, with 9 bases sitting between them. This chain's CDR3 is CASSTPGLNTEAFF. The CDR3 DNA follows: TGTGCCAGTAGTACGCCAGGGTTGAACACTGAAGCTTTCTTT. The variable domain in full, completed from reference TRBV19 and TRBJ1-1, reads DGGITQSPKYLFRKEGQNVTLSCEQNLNHDAMYWYRQDPGQGLRLIYYSQIVNDFQKGDIAEGYSVSREKKESFPLTVTSAQKNPTAFYLCASSTPGLNTEAFFGQGTRLTVV.

The V and J genes are TRBV4-2 and TRBJ1-5; D remains ambiguous. Germline values: CDR1 LGHNA, CDR2 YNFKEQ. The CDR3 sequence is 14 residues long. Trimming cost V 6 bases and J 9 bases, with 18 bases left between them. The CDR3 DNA is TGTGCCAGCAGTCTACAGAGAGCCCAAGGGCCCCAGCATTTT. This sequence encodes CASSLQRAQGPQHF.

The chain couples TRBV6-1 to TRBJ1-1; D unclear. Trimming took 4 bases from V and 2 from J, leaving 14 bases between them. The germline V gene encodes CDR1 MNHNS and CDR2 SASEGT. CDR3 size: 15 residues. This chain's CDR3 is CASSGHSGFNTEAFF. As DNA, the CDR3 is TGTGCCAGCAGTGGCCACTCGGGGTTCAACACTGAAGCTTTCTTT.

This clone is classed as medium-sized. The rearrangement joins TRBV7-6 to TRBJ1-4; TRBD1 agrees at 9 bases. V dropped 1 base and J dropped 4; count of bases not matched to a gene: 10. Germline CDR1 and CDR2: SGHVS and FNYEAQ. The CDR3 has 18 residues. This CDR3 is CASSLVSGTGILNEKLFF. The CDR3 bases are TGTGCCAGCAGCTTAGTGTCCGGGACAGGGATTCTTAATGAAAAACTGTTTTTT.

The chain carries TRBV5-1 and TRBJ2-2; possibly TRBD1 for D (6 bases). The CDR3 runs 14 residues. The V and J ends lost 7 bases and 4 bases respectively, with 14 bases between them. CDR1 and CDR2 (germline): SGHRS, YFSETQ. CDR3: CASGGDGVTGELFF. CDR3 in DNA: TGCGCCAGCGGGGGCGACGGGGTCACCGGGGAGCTGTTTTTT.

This clone has a handful of counts. This chain links TRBV2 with TRBJ2-2; 10 nucleotides match TRBD2. Germline V gene lookup returns CDR1 SNHLY and CDR2 FYNNEI. Losses at the gene ends were 4 bases for V and 7 bases for J; bases not matched to a gene: 0. CDR3 length: 13 residues. CDR3 residues: CASSASGGGELFF. The DNA for the CDR3 is TGTGCCAGCAGTGCTAGCGGGGGCGGGGAGCTGTTTTTT. The full variable domain, in which reference TRBV2 and TRBJ2-2 provide the parts outside the CDR3, is EPEVTQTPSHQVTQMGQEVILRCVPISNHLYFYWYRQILGQKVEFLVSFYNNEISEKSEIFDDQFSVERPDGSNFTLKIRSTKLEDSAMYFCASSASGGGELFFGEGSRLTVL.

V is TRBV6-1 and J is TRBJ2-7, with D unresolved. This CDR3 region has 14 residues. The germline gives CDR1 MNHNS, CDR2 SASEGT. V was clipped by 2 bases and J by 2 bases, with 10 bases between them. CDR3 sequence: CASSERSATYEQYF. The CDR3, as DNA: TGTGCCAGCAGTGAACGGTCGGCAACCTACGAGCAGTACTTC.

The chain has TRBV7-6 and TRBJ2-5; 10 nucleotides align to TRBD2. CDR1 SGHVS and CDR2 FNYEAQ come from the germline V gene. CDR3 length equals 14 residues. After removal of 5 bases from V and 3 bases from J, the junction contained 3 bases not matched to a gene. The CDR3 is CASSPLAGKETQYF. In DNA form, the CDR3 reads TGTGCCAGCAGCCCACTAGCGGGGAAAGAGACCCAGTACTTC. Full variable domain (remainder filled in from reference TRBV7-6 and TRBJ2-5): GAGVSQSPRYKVTKRGQDVALRCDPISGHVSLYWYRQALGQGPEFLTYFNYEAQQDKSGLPNDRFSAERPEGSISTLTIQRTEQRDSAMYRCASSPLAGKETQYFGPGTRLLVL.

CDR3 in amino acids: CASSLGSNTEAFF. The CDR3 DNA reads as TGCGCCAGCAGCTTAGGATCTAACACTGAAGCTTTCTTT. The chain combines TRBV5-1 with TRBJ1-1; no definite D call. Germline CDR1 and CDR2: SGHRS and YFSETQ. The CDR3 has 13 residues. With 2 bases removed from V and 2 bases from J, the gap between germline ends came to 7 bases. Drawing the rest from reference TRBV5-1 and TRBJ1-1, the complete variable domain is KAGVTQTPRYLIKTRGQQVTLSCSPISGHRSVSWYQQTPGQGLQFLFEYFSETQRNKGNFPGRFSGRQFSNSRSEMNVSTLELGDSALYLCASSLGSNTEAFFGQGTRLTVV.

This sequence joins TRBV13 and TRBJ1-2; D is unresolved. Germline CDR1 and CDR2: PRHDT and FYEKMQ (reference sequence). This CDR3 is 14 amino acids long. V shed 4 bases and J shed 5 bases, with 14 bases lying between them. CDR3 sequence reads: CASSSAPGQYGYTF. CDR3 nucleotide sequence: TGTGCCAGCAGCTCCGCCCCTGGGCAATATGGCTACACCTTC.

The chain joins TRBV27 to TRBJ1-1; D not resolved. The germline gives CDR1 MNHEY, CDR2 SMNVEV (reference sequence). Trimming shortened V by 2 bases and J by 1 base, and 8 bases separated the two germline ends. This CDR3 spans 14 amino acids. CDR3 in amino acids: CASSLNQQNTEAFF. DNA of the CDR3: TGTGCCAGCAGTTTAAATCAGCAGAACACTGAAGCTTTCTTT.

The CDR3 coding sequence is TGTGCCAGCAGCTTAGGACTATACGGCCAGAATGAGCAGTTCTTC. Protein product: CASSLGLYGQNEQFF. The chain recombines TRBV11-3 with TRBJ2-1, with D perhaps TRBD2 (5 bases). CDR3 size: 15 residues. V lost 1 base and J lost 7, with 14 bases in between. Per germline, CDR1 SGHNT and CDR2 YENEEA.

Note on this clone: Other nucleotide sequences from this sample produce the same CDR3. J is TRBJ1-2 and V is TRBV6-5; no clear D. The CDR3 is 14 residues long. V shed 6 bases and J shed 2 bases, with 13 bases lying between them. Germline V lookup: CDR1 MNHEY, CDR2 SVGAGI. CDR3 DNA sequence: TGTGCCAGCAGAATCGAAGCGACGAACTATGGCTACACCTTC. Its protein is CASRIEATNYGYTF.

The gene calls are TRBV7-9 and TRBJ2-7, with TRBD1 identical over 9 bases. CDR3 length equals 13 residues. CDR1 and CDR2 from the germline V gene are SEHNR and FQNEAQ (reference sequence). Trimming at V came to 6 bases and at J to 5 bases, leaving 5 bases not matched to a gene. CDR3 protein: CASRQGAPDEQYF. The CDR3 region has the DNA TGTGCCAGCAGACAGGGGGCGCCCGACGAGCAGTACTTC.

J is TRBJ2-2 and V is TRBV5-6; 7 positions agree with TRBD1. CDR3 length equals 12 residues. Germline V gives CDR1 SGHDT, CDR2 YYEEEE. Trimming cost V 6 bases and J 7 bases; bases outside gene matches: 3. The DNA of the CDR3 is TGTGCCAGCAACAGGGGCTACGGGGAGCTGTTTTTT. It is translated as CASNRGYGELFF.

The gene calls are TRBV6-5 and TRBJ2-5; possible D gene TRBD2, 5 bases. Trimming pared 0 bases from V and 3 bases from J, leaving 8 bases between. Germline CDR1 MNHEY, CDR2 SVGAGI. This CDR3 contains 14 residues. The CDR3 spells CASSYSTGEETQYF. The CDR3 bases are TGTGCCAGCAGTTACTCGACCGGGGAAGAGACCCAGTACTTC.

The chain links TRBV5-5 to TRBJ2-2, with D maybe TRBD1 (6 bases). Trimming pared 3 bases from V and 7 bases from J, leaving 16 bases between. Germline-derived CDR1 and CDR2 are SGHKS and YYEKEE (reference sequence). The CDR3 is 15 residues long. CDR3 region: CASSSITGLGGELFF. The CDR3 bases are TGTGCCAGCAGCTCGATTACAGGGTTGGGCGGGGAGCTGTTTTTT.

The chain joins TRBV9 to TRBJ2-3; 9 bases match TRBD2. Trimming at V came to 4 bases and at J to 4 bases, leaving 10 bases not matched to a gene. Germline V lookup: CDR1 SGDLS, CDR2 YYNGEE. The CDR3 is 16 amino acids. The CDR3 region is CASSPRSGGDSDTQYF. In nucleotides, the CDR3 is TGTGCCAGCAGCCCCCGTAGCGGGGGAGATTCAGATACGCAGTATTTT.